This T cell receptor (beta chain) came from a study of shared clonotypes between healthy human individuals. About the study: CD4 naive cells filled three plates per donor, CD4 memory three, CD8 naive two and CD8 memory one. General observations from the study: The study's rarefaction showed incomplete sorted-subset sequencing despite large depth.

This table comes from immunoSEQ multiplex PCR, and its TCRdb copy is limited to in-frame clones, with some not included. The sample contains around 2,000,000 clones, 85% to 95% of which appear only once. Remarks on this clone: Its antigen remains unknown.

The CDR3 is 16 amino acids. Germline values: CDR1 SGHRS, CDR2 YFSETQ. V was clipped by 0 bases and J by 8 bases, with 17 bases between them. The sequence came from a man between 18 and 35 years old in good health. Sequences were obtained from naive CD4+ T cells sorted from blood. The subset here: CD45RA+ positively selected. This chain joins TRBV5-1 and TRBJ1-4; D is undetermined. CDR3 nucleotide sequence: TGCGCCAGCAGCTTGGAGATGGCCTCCTCGGGGGAAAAACTGTTTTTT. The encoded protein is CASSLEMASSGEKLFF.